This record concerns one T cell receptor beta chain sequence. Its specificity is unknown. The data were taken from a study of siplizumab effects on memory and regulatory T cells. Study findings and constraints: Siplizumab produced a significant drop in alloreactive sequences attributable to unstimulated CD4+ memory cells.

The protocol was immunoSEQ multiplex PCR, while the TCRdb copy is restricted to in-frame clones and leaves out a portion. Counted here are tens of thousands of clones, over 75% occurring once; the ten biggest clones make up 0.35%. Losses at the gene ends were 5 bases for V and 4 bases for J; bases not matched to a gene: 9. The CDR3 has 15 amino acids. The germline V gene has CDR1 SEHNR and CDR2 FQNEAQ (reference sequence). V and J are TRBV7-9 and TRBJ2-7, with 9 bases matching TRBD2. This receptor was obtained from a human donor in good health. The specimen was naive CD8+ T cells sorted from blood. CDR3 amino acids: CASSPHASGIYEQYF. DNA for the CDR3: TGTGCCAGCAGCCCCCATGCTAGCGGGATTTACGAGCAGTACTTC.